This T cell receptor (beta chain) was recorded in a study of T cells in Graves' hyperthyroidism and ophthalmopathy. Exclusion followed for patients with uncontrolled infection, other autoimmune disease, pregnancy or lactation. Diagnoses rested on clinical symptoms, serum thyroxine and TRAb, thyroid ultrasound and orbital computed tomography. A remark on this clonotype: Its target is not known.

Amplified TCR beta CDR3 regions derived from RNA transcripts. TCR CDR3 regions were first amplified by RT-PCR with HTBI primers. TCRdb analysed the multiplex PCR reads with MiXCR anew, one entry per CDR3 protein. Of about 570,000 distinct CDR3 sequences in the sample, approximately 44% were seen once. Study-level findings and limits: Clonotypes that were expanded in thyroid above 0.001 mostly appeared in blood too. The model's output predicted ophthalmopathy at a median of roughly 6 months prior to onset.

Germline V gene data show CDR1 as SGHVS and CDR2 as FNYEAQ. The CDR3 loop spans 16 amino acids. V was shortened by 8 bases and J by 1 base, with 20 bases between the two germline ends. Sequenced material: peripheral blood or thyroid tissue (not recorded which). The chain links TRBV7-6 to TRBJ1-1; tentatively, D is TRBD1 (5 bases). The receptor's source is an adult woman with Graves' disease, either hyperthyroidism or ophthalmopathy (not recorded which). The DNA for the CDR3 is TGTGCCAGCGCGCAGCCTCCGGGACGGGGGAACACTGAAGCTTTCTTT. Translating gives CASAQPPGRGNTEAFF. The variable domain in full, completed from reference TRBV7-6 and TRBJ1-1, reads GAGVSQSPRYKVTKRGQDVALRCDPISGHVSLYWYRQALGQGPEFLTYFNYEAQQDKSGLPNDRFSAERPEGSISTLTIQRTEQRDSAMYRCASAQPPGRGNTEAFFGQGTRLTVV.